This T cell receptor beta chain was recovered during a study of T-cell memory formation after mild COVID-19. J was trimmed by 5 bases and V by 1 base; bases with no gene match: 6. From germline, CDR1 is PRHDT and CDR2 FYEKMQ (reference sequence). The CDR3 is 16 residues long. Broader study findings: CD4+ bias marked clones expanding day 15 to 37, unlike balanced contracting clones.

A note on this clonotype: As yet, its antigen is unknown.

5'RACE primed from the constant segment yielded TCR alpha and TCR beta cDNA libraries bearing sample barcodes and UMIs. TCRdb re-derived calls from the 5' RACE reads in MiXCR, one entry per CDR3 protein. Of some 49,000 distinct CDR3 sequences listed, roughly a quarter are singletons. This clonotype originated in a young man who had mild COVID-19 (a few samples of this study predate the infection). Cell type and time point are not known. The specimen was PBMCs or a T cell subset sorted from them (not recorded which). The chain has TRBV13 and TRBJ1-1, with TRBD1 matching 11 bases. CDR3 residues: CASSLEGRDRGTEAFF. The CDR3 coding sequence is TGTGCCAGCAGCTTAGAGGGAAGGGACAGGGGGACTGAAGCTTTCTTT.